This T cell receptor beta chain was found in a study of cytomegalovirus exposure and HLA in healthy donors. Regarding the study as a whole: It was shown in a later analysis that HLA-associated TCR beta chains were more clonally expanded than other, equally common chains. What a later analysis reportedly showed was that an Asian-associated ancestry cluster had fewer N-insertions than the roughly 670-donor mean.

The donors gave bone marrow, and they were healthy. As regards this clone: Its cognate antigen is unknown.

The J segment lost 6 bases and the V segment lost 4 bases, leaving 5 bases of the junction unmatched. CDR1 and CDR2 from the germline V gene are SGHDT and YYEEEE. The CDR3 consists of 15 residues. Amplification used 60 Vbeta primers and 13 Jbeta primers. Sequencing used immunoSEQ multiplex PCR; TCRdb keeps in-frame clones, though not all of them. The sample yields approximately 110,000 clones, of which the top ten take up 0.59%. This TCR was sampled from a man aged 50-60 years in good health and CMV-seronegative. Sequences were obtained from PBMCs. The genes are TRBV5-6 and TRBJ1-5, with 12 nucleotides matching TRBD1. Here the CDR3 reads CASSPGTGGRQPQHF. The CDR3 DNA sequence: TGTGCCAGCAGCCCCGGGACAGGGGGCCGTCAGCCCCAGCATTTT.